Detailed here is one T cell receptor (beta chain). This CDR3 is 17 amino acids long. Germline V gene sequence: CDR1 MNHNS, CDR2 SASEGT. Reanalyzing the 5' RACE reads, TCRdb keeps one entry per CDR3 protein, without DNA. Here the sample table reports 200,000 to 250,000 distinct CDR3 sequences. This record comes from a study of monozygotic twins with inflammatory bowel disease. The chain carries TRBV6-1 and TRBJ1-2; TCRdb lists TRBD1, though no DNA is available to test this call. This clonotype was sampled from a human donor with ulcerative colitis or Crohn's disease, or a healthy co-twin of an affected twin (not recorded which). The sample taken for sequencing was blood. CDR3 region: CASRTSQGYGLSYGYTF.